What follows are 17 T cell receptor beta chains derived from one specimen sequenced in a study of PD-L1 blockade in urothelial cancer. TCRdb's copy holds only in-frame clones and misses some; the assay was immunoSEQ multiplex PCR. The sample has fewer than 65,000 clones, under 90% seen once. As to time point: pretreatment peripheral blood. Source: PBMCs, taken around atezolizumab (anti-PD-L1) treatment. The receptors were sampled from a man between 65 and 85 years old with urothelial cancer.

The chain uses TRBV5-4 and TRBJ2-2, with D perhaps TRBD2 (6 bases). This CDR3 has 16 residues. Germline V gene lookup returns CDR1 SGHNT and CDR2 YYREEE (reference sequence). V gave up 3 bases and J gave up 7 bases, with 19 bases separating them. CDR3 sequence reads: CASSSLSGSVIGELFF. The CDR3, as DNA: TGTGCCAGCAGCTCTCTTAGCGGCTCTGTTATCGGGGAGCTGTTTTTT.

This clone was observed a few times. The chain is built from TRBV7-9 and TRBJ2-1, with 7 bases aligning to TRBD2. This CDR3 is built from 13 residues. The V gene end was trimmed by 1 base and the J gene end by 7 bases; junction bases not matched to a gene: 1. CDR1 and CDR2 (germline): SEHNR, FQNEAQ (reference sequence). The CDR3 here is CASSLGRENEQFF. In nucleotides, the CDR3 is TGTGCCAGCAGCTTAGGGCGGGAGAATGAGCAGTTCTTC.

This clone has just one count. This chain uses TRBV6-6 with TRBJ2-2, with unresolved D. Germline V gives CDR1 MNHNY, CDR2 SVGAGI (reference sequence). This CDR3 region has 13 residues. Trimming took off 7 bases at V and 5 bases at J, with 11 bases between the two ends. The CDR3 region is CASKKTETGELFF. The CDR3 coding sequence is TGTGCCAGCAAAAAAACAGAGACCGGGGAGCTGTTTTTT.

The chain links TRBV5-1 to TRBJ2-4; 7 bases match TRBD2. Germline assignment: CDR1 SGHRS and CDR2 YFSETQ. Trimming took 4 bases from V and 9 from J; bases not matched to a gene: 10. The CDR3 consists of 14 residues. The CDR3 here is CASSPWQGGSIQYF. The CDR3 coding sequence is TGCGCCAGCAGCCCCTGGCAGGGCGGGAGCATTCAGTACTTC.

This chain links TRBV15 with TRBJ2-7; 10 nucleotides align to TRBD1. V dropped 3 bases and J dropped 5; count of bases not matched to a gene: 10. Per germline, CDR1 LNHNV and CDR2 YYDKDF (reference sequence). This CDR3 is 16 amino acids long. CDR3 amino acids: CATSRVTGTGVDEQYF. CDR3 bases: TGTGCCACCAGCAGGGTTACCGGGACAGGGGTCGACGAGCAGTACTTC.

V gene TRBV7-2 combines with J gene TRBJ1-1; perhaps TRBD1 as D (6 bases). CDR1 is SGHTA and CDR2 is FQGNSA in the germline V gene. This CDR3 is 14 amino acids long. Between the trimmed V and J ends, which lost 2 bases and 2 bases, there was a span of 9 bases. CDR3 nucleotide sequence: TGTGCCAGCAGCTTATCAGGGGTAAACACTGAAGCTTTCTTT. It translates to CASSLSGVNTEAFF. Looking up the rest from reference TRBV7-2 and TRBJ1-1 gives the full variable domain: GAGVSQSPSNKVTEKGKDVELRCDPISGHTALYWYRQSLGQGLEFLIYFQGNSAPDKSGLPSDRFSAERTGGSVSTLTIQRTQQEDSAVYLCASSLSGVNTEAFFGQGTRLTVV.

The chain has TRBV19 and TRBJ1-2; tentative D call: TRBD1 (6 bases). V was cut by 5 bases and J by 2 bases, with 15 bases left in between. This CDR3 is 15 amino acids long. Germline values: CDR1 LNHDA, CDR2 SQIVND (reference sequence). Here the CDR3 DNA reads TGTGCCAGTAGTGAAATCGCAGGGGTAAACTATGGCTACACCTTC. Protein: CASSEIAGVNYGYTF.

V and J are TRBV7-3 and TRBJ2-1; 8 bases align to TRBD2. Per germline, CDR1 SGHTA and CDR2 FQGTGA. This CDR3 region has 15 residues. V was clipped by 5 bases and J by 9 bases; unmatched bases: 12. CDR3 coding DNA: TGTGCCAGCAGCCCTCGGAGTAGCGGGGTGGGTGAGCAGTTCTTC. This encodes CASSPRSSGVGEQFF.

The V and J genes are TRBV5-1 and TRBJ2-7; D is ambiguous. Trimming removed 1 base at V and 3 bases at J, with 14 bases between. Germline CDR1 reads SGHRS; CDR2 reads YFSETQ. This CDR3 region has 15 residues. As DNA, the CDR3 is TGCGCCAGCAGCTTGTGGGCAGGCACCAACTACGAGCAGTACTTC. Amino acid sequence: CASSLWAGTNYEQYF.

The V and J genes are TRBV19 and TRBJ2-2; 9 nucleotides align to TRBD2. Looked up from germline, CDR1 is LNHDA and CDR2 is SQIVND (reference sequence). The CDR3 runs 16 residues. Germline trimming cut 5 bases from V and 4 bases from J; bases unmatched to any gene: 8. The CDR3 loop is CASSLRASGTTGELFF. The DNA of the CDR3 is TGTGCCAGTAGTTTACGGGCTAGCGGGACCACCGGGGAGCTGTTTTTT.

This chain links TRBV25-1 with TRBJ2-6; no reliable D call. The CDR3 spans 16 residues. Deletions cut 4 bases from V and 1 base from J, with 11 bases between. Germline CDR1 reads MGHDK; CDR2 reads SYGVNS. The CDR3 region has the DNA TGTGCCAGCAGTGCCCAAGGAGTTTCTGGGGCCAACGTCCTGACTTTC. It codes for CASSAQGVSGANVLTF.

This clone was seen just once. The chain is built from TRBV4-1 and TRBJ2-1, with unresolved D. V lost 0 bases to trimming and J lost 3 bases, with 12 bases between them. Germline CDR1 MGHRA, CDR2 YSYEKL. The CDR3 contains 16 residues. Here the CDR3 reads CASSQDSAVRYNEQFF. The CDR3 nucleotides are TGCGCCAGCAGCCAAGACAGCGCAGTCCGCTACAATGAGCAGTTCTTC.

V gene TRBV6-5 combines with J gene TRBJ1-2; D uncertain. Trimming left V 5 bases short and J 4 bases short, with 8 bases between. CDR1 MNHEY and CDR2 SVGAGI come from the germline V gene. The CDR3 is made up of 12 amino acids. CDR3 sequence reads: CASSPTGYGYTF. DNA of the CDR3: TGTGCCAGCAGTCCGACGGGCTATGGCTACACCTTC.

The CDR3 DNA sequence: TGTGCCAGCAGCTCGACCCGCCAGGGGACCTATGGCTACACCTTC. This gives the protein CASSSTRQGTYGYTF. J is TRBJ1-2 and V is TRBV5-6, with a weak D call TRBD1 (6 bases). Germline CDR1 is SGHDT and CDR2 is YYEEEE. With 3 bases removed from V and 4 bases from J, the gap between germline ends came to 16 bases. The CDR3 loop spans 15 amino acids.

This clone was counted once. The V gene is TRBV2, the J gene TRBJ2-3; 7 bases are a match to TRBD1. The CDR3 loop spans 16 amino acids. Trimming at V came to 2 bases and at J to 2 bases, leaving 7 bases not matched to a gene. The germline V gene encodes CDR1 SNHLY and CDR2 FYNNEI. CDR3 loop: CASSEIRTGATDTQYF. The CDR3 nucleotides are TGTGCCAGCAGTGAAATAAGGACAGGAGCCACAGATACGCAGTATTTT. Full variable domain (missing parts from reference TRBV2 and TRBJ2-3): EPEVTQTPSHQVTQMGQEVILRCVPISNHLYFYWYRQILGQKVEFLVSFYNNEISEKSEIFDDQFSVERPDGSNFTLKIRSTKLEDSAMYFCASSEIRTGATDTQYFGPGTRLTVL.

The chain links TRBV19 to TRBJ1-2; maybe TRBD1 (5 bases). Germline V gives CDR1 LNHDA, CDR2 SQIVND (reference sequence). V lost 4 bases to trimming and J lost 3 bases, with 18 bases between them. The CDR3 loop spans 16 amino acids. CDR3 bases: TGTGCCAGTAGTAGCCTGGGGGGAGGAGTTCACTATGGCTACACCTTC. This encodes CASSSLGGGVHYGYTF.

The J gene is TRBJ2-4, the V gene TRBV19; D is possibly TRBD2 (5 bases). Trimming cost V 5 bases and J 6 bases, with 14 bases left between them. Germline CDR1 reads LNHDA; CDR2 reads SQIVND (reference sequence). The CDR3 is made up of 14 amino acids. As DNA, the CDR3 is TGTGCCAGTAGTGACGGGGTTGGCGGAAACATTCAGTACTTC. Its protein product is CASSDGVGGNIQYF.